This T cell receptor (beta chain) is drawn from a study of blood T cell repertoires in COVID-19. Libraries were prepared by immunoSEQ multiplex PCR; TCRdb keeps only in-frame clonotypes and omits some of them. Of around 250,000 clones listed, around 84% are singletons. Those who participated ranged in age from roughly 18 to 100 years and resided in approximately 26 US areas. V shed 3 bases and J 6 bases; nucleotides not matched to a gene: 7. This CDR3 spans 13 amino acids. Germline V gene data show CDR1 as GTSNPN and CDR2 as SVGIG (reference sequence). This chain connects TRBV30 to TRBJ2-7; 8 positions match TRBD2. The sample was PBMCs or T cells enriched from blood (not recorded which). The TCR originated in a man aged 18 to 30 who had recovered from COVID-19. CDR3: CAWRFGGASEQYF. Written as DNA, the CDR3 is TGTGCCTGGAGGTTCGGGGGGGCCAGCGAGCAGTACTTC.